This T cell receptor (beta chain) was identified in a study of regulatory T cells in long-lasting Graves disease. The study, taken as a whole, reports: Analysis covered peripheral blood alone, not thyroid tissue. Results may be inaccurate due to the small sample size.

Time point noted: newly diagnosed GD, antithyroid drugs for less than 3 months. PBMC-extracted RNA yielded the TCR library. Patients were from an endocrinology department in Xi'an, China. A remark on this clonotype: Antigen unknown.

Both iRepertoire HTBI primers and Arm-PCR of CDR3 regions were used to build the TCR beta libraries. TCRdb passed the multiplex PCR reads through MiXCR, listing each CDR3 protein once. The sample has 400,000 to 550,000 distinct CDR3 sequences; roughly 15% are singletons. The ends were cut back, 3 bases at V and 5 bases at J, with 12 bases in the middle. The germline CDR1 and CDR2 sequences are LGHNA and YSLEER. CDR3 length equals 14 residues. This sample also belongs to another study, concerning T cells in Graves' hyperthyroidism and ophthalmopathy.

The material sequenced was peripheral blood mononuclear cells (PBMCs), taken at new diagnosis, from a patient treated with antithyroid drugs. The TCR originated in a woman in her twenties or thirties with Graves disease. The gene calls are TRBV4-3 and TRBJ2-3; no reliable D call. In nucleotides, the CDR3 is TGCGCCAGCAGCCACCCTCCGGGCGGAGATACGCAGTATTTT. The encoded protein is CASSHPPGGDTQYF.